This T cell receptor (beta chain) derives from a study of shared clonotypes between healthy human individuals. The germline V and J ends were trimmed by 10 bases and 5 bases, with 21 bases remaining between them. The CDR3 has 15 amino acids. Germline V gene data show CDR1 as MNHEY and CDR2 as SMNVEV (reference sequence). Profiling relied on immunoSEQ multiplex PCR, and the TCRdb table lists in-frame clones only, not all of them. This table has hundreds of thousands of clones, 75% to 80% appearing once. The gene calls are TRBV27 and TRBJ1-5; D uncertain. This receptor was identified in a woman in her thirties or forties in good health. Some clones in this sample may be carry-over from other donors' samples. Sequencing was performed on PBMCs. The CDR3 region is CATRHDSTRDQPQHF. CDR3 nucleotide sequence: TGTGCCACCAGACATGATTCAACGAGGGATCAGCCCCAGCATTTT.